This paragraph reports one T cell receptor beta chain. Its antigen is still unknown. It was by quantitative 5'-RACE with molecular barcodes that TCR beta libraries were made. TCRdb independently ran MiXCR on the 5' RACE reads; one entry per CDR3 protein. The sample contains roughly 700,000 distinct CDR3 sequences, around 17% of which appear only once. This sample is drawn from a study of CD8 T cells in ankylosing spondylitis. The study's findings and limits: Typical of ankylosing spondylitis blood, it appeared, was a TCR beta motif of 7 or 8 highly homologous variants. CD8+ by phenotype, disease-linked clones were relatively rare in peripheral blood.

Per the germline V gene, CDR1 is LGHNA and CDR2 is YSLEER. V lost 3 bases, J lost 0 bases, and 10 bases lay in between. The CDR3 consists of 15 residues. The specimen was blood, either unsorted or a sorted T cell fraction (not recorded which). The chain is built from TRBV4-3 and TRBJ2-3; a weak D match, TRBD2 (6 bases). This clonotype was obtained from a male donor with ankylosing spondylitis. The CDR3 here is CASSQRGLSTDTQYF. The CDR3 coding sequence is TGCGCCAGCAGCCAGCGTGGACTAAGCACAGATACGCAGTATTTT.